A single sample is the source of the 18 T cell receptor beta chains below, sequenced in a study of spatial heterogeneity in lung cancer. General observations from the study: One measure, the expanded intratumoral alpha and beta TCR count, tracked tumor mutation counts.

Their antigens are not known. Via MiXCR, TCRdb re-called the 5' RACE reads, giving one row per CDR3 protein. The profile shows over 25,000 distinct CDR3 sequences, approximately 6.5% of them singletons. Time point specified: sample taken at primary tumor resection. This material consisted of lung tumor tissue, taken at surgery. The receptors derive from a male donor with early-stage non-small cell lung cancer.

This clonotype rates as medium-sized. The chain carries TRBV2 and TRBJ2-1, with 10 bases that match TRBD2. The CDR3 has 16 amino acids. Germline V gene lookup returns CDR1 SNHLY and CDR2 FYNNEI. J lost 1 base, V lost 8 bases, and 8 bases had no gene match. CDR3 nucleotides: TGTGCCAGCGGGTTCGGACTAGCGGCATCCTACAATGAGCAGTTCTTC. Its translation: CASGFGLAASYNEQFF.

This clonotype has at least ten counts. V gene TRBV5-1 combines with J gene TRBJ2-3; 10 nucleotides agree with TRBD2. The CDR3 is 15 amino acids. The ends lost 0 bases at V and 3 bases at J; junction bases unmatched: 1. In germline, CDR1 is SGHRS, CDR2 YFSETQ. The CDR3 loop is CASSLASGGTDTQYF. CDR3 sequence (DNA): TGCGCCAGCAGCTTGGCTAGCGGGGGAACAGATACGCAGTATTTT.

The V gene is TRBV5-4, the J gene TRBJ1-2, with D maybe TRBD1 (5 bases). CDR3 size: 15 residues. V lost 0 bases, J lost 5 bases, and 14 bases lay in between. The V gene's germline CDR1 is SGHNT and CDR2 YYREEE (reference sequence). The CDR3 reads CASSLGGAALYGYTF. The CDR3, as DNA: TGTGCCAGCAGCTTGGGAGGGGCCGCCCTTTATGGCTACACCTTC.

This clonotype appeared many times. The J gene is TRBJ2-2, the V gene TRBV2; no clear D. Per the germline V gene, CDR1 is SNHLY and CDR2 is FYNNEI. Trimming stripped 4 bases from V and 4 bases from J, with 10 bases between. The CDR3 sequence is 14 residues long. CDR3 in DNA: TGTGCCAGCAGTGCCGACGCAACCACCGGGGAGCTGTTTTTT. Protein product: CASSADATTGELFF. The full variable domain, completed using reference TRBV2 and TRBJ2-2, is EPEVTQTPSHQVTQMGQEVILRCVPISNHLYFYWYRQILGQKVEFLVSFYNNEISEKSEIFDDQFSVERPDGSNFTLKIRSTKLEDSAMYFCASSADATTGELFFGEGSRLTVL.

Many counts were recorded for this clonotype. The chain recombines TRBV29-1 with TRBJ2-7; 10 bases line up with TRBD1. Germline assignment: CDR1 SQVTM and CDR2 ANQGSEA. The V gene end was trimmed by 8 bases and the J gene end by 5 bases; junction bases not matched to a gene: 9. The CDR3 covers 13 residues. This chain's CDR3 is CSPAAGQGHEQYF. DNA of the CDR3: TGCAGCCCCGCGGCGGGACAGGGGCACGAGCAGTACTTC.

The chain employs TRBV7-2 and TRBJ2-3, with D tentatively TRBD1 (5 bases). V shed 2 bases and J shed 4 bases, with 7 bases lying between them. CDR3 length: 13 amino acids. Germline assignment: CDR1 SGHTA and CDR2 FQGNSA. The CDR3 protein is CASSLQGADTQYF. CDR3 nucleotides: TGTGCCAGCAGCTTACAGGGTGCAGATACGCAGTATTTT.

The J gene is TRBJ1-4, the V gene TRBV20-1; no firm D call. Germline values: CDR1 DFQATT, CDR2 SNEGSKA (reference sequence). The CDR3 contains 14 residues. Trimming pared 3 bases from V and 6 bases from J, leaving 14 bases between. CDR3 residues: CSARVRTGDEKLFF. DNA of the CDR3: TGCAGTGCTAGGGTGAGGACCGGGGATGAAAAACTGTTTTTT.

In this sample, this clonotype turned up a few times. This chain uses TRBV7-6 with TRBJ1-2; weak D call: TRBD1 (6 bases). There are 14 residues in the CDR3. V was shortened by 5 bases and J by 3 bases, with 13 bases between the two germline ends. Germline lookup yields CDR1 SGHVS and CDR2 FNYEAQ. The CDR3 region is CASSPKAGDYGYTF. The CDR3 DNA reads TGTGCCAGCAGCCCTAAGGCAGGGGACTATGGCTACACCTTC.

This clonotype was recorded many times. The rearrangement joins TRBV18 to TRBJ2-7; perhaps TRBD2 as D (5 bases). Trimming removed 5 bases at V and 0 bases at J, with 5 bases between. The length of the CDR3 is 12 residues. CDR1 is KGHSH, CDR2 LQKENI, per germline. The CDR3: CASSGSSYEQYF. The DNA of the CDR3 is TGTGCCAGCTCAGGGAGCTCCTACGAGCAGTACTTC.

This clonotype was counted ten times or more. The rearrangement uses TRBV6-6 and TRBJ2-7; TRBD1 is a possible D gene (5 bases). The CDR3 runs 12 residues. Germline assignment: CDR1 MNHNY and CDR2 SVGAGI (reference sequence). V lost 0 bases, J lost 5 bases, and 5 bases lay in between. For the CDR3, the DNA is TGTGCCAGCAGTTACTCAGGGGACGAGCAGTACTTC. It yields the protein CASSYSGDEQYF.

This clonotype was recorded many times. The J gene is TRBJ2-2, the V gene TRBV5-1; a possible D gene is TRBD2 (6 bases). The CDR3 contains 14 residues. The V and J ends lost 2 bases and 1 base respectively, with 6 bases between them. The V gene's germline CDR1 is SGHRS and CDR2 YFSETQ. Written as DNA, the CDR3 is TGCGCCAGCAGCTTCGGGGGGAACACCGGGGAGCTGTTTTTT. Protein: CASSFGGNTGELFF.

The chain employs TRBV13 and TRBJ2-1; weak D call: TRBD1 (5 bases). Germline loops: CDR1 PRHDT, CDR2 FYEKMQ (reference sequence). V lost 1 base and J 7 bases, leaving 17 bases between the germline ends. There are 16 residues in the CDR3. The CDR3 loop is CASSLDAGLRRNEQFF. DNA of the CDR3: TGTGCCAGCAGCTTAGACGCAGGGCTTCGGAGAAATGAGCAGTTCTTC.

The rearrangement uses TRBV20-1 and TRBJ2-3, with D possibly called TRBD1 or TRBD2 (5 bases each). Trimming removed 0 bases at V and 0 bases at J, with 16 bases between. Per germline, CDR1 DFQATT and CDR2 SNEGSKA (reference sequence). The CDR3 has 17 residues. CDR3 coding DNA: TGCAGTGCTAGAGACGTTGGGAGAGGGACCAGCACAGATACGCAGTATTTT. This translates into CSARDVGRGTSTDTQYF.

The V and J genes are TRBV25-1 and TRBJ2-5, with a tentative D call TRBD2 (6 bases). The CDR3 runs 14 residues. V shed 4 bases and J shed 2 bases, with 11 bases lying between them. CDR1 and CDR2 (germline): MGHDK, SYGVNS. The CDR3 DNA follows: TGTGCCAGCAGTGGCGGGGACCATCAAGAGACCCAGTACTTC. As protein: CASSGGDHQETQYF.

This clonotype came up many times. The rearrangement uses TRBV20-1 and TRBJ1-1, with D uncertain. Germline CDR1 reads DFQATT; CDR2 reads SNEGSKA (reference sequence). The CDR3 runs to 13 residues. Between the trimmed V and J ends, which lost 6 bases and 3 bases, there was a span of 14 bases. The CDR3: CSARKTPHTEAFF. The CDR3 DNA reads as TGCAGTGCCCGCAAGACCCCCCACACTGAAGCTTTCTTT.

This clonotype was seen many times. This chain uses TRBV20-1 with TRBJ2-3, with D tentatively TRBD2 (6 bases). Germline loops: CDR1 DFQATT, CDR2 SNEGSKA (reference sequence). The CDR3 totals 16 residues. The germline V and J ends were trimmed by 1 base and 2 bases, with 16 bases remaining between them. The CDR3 here is CSARVRGSGNTDTQYF. Written as DNA, the CDR3 is TGCAGTGCTAGAGTGCGGGGTAGCGGTAACACAGATACGCAGTATTTT.

This clonotype was detected many times. V gene TRBV20-1 combines with J gene TRBJ1-4, with 9 bases fitting TRBD1. The germline CDR1 and CDR2 sequences are DFQATT and SNEGSKA (reference sequence). CDR3 size: 14 residues. V trimming: 6 bases; J trimming: 7 bases; junction bases outside the gene matches: 9. The DNA for the CDR3 is TGCAGTGCCCACACAGGGGGCCGTCGTGAAAAACTGTTTTTT. Amino acid sequence: CSAHTGGRREKLFF.

This clonotype showed up many times. The chain links TRBV5-1 to TRBJ1-6; no firm D call. V was pared by 4 bases and J by 5 bases, with 10 bases between. CDR1 is SGHRS and CDR2 is YFSETQ in the germline V gene. The CDR3 is made up of 14 amino acids. The CDR3: CASSRGVDNSPLHF. In DNA form, the CDR3 reads TGCGCCAGCAGCCGGGGAGTCGATAATTCACCCCTCCACTTT.